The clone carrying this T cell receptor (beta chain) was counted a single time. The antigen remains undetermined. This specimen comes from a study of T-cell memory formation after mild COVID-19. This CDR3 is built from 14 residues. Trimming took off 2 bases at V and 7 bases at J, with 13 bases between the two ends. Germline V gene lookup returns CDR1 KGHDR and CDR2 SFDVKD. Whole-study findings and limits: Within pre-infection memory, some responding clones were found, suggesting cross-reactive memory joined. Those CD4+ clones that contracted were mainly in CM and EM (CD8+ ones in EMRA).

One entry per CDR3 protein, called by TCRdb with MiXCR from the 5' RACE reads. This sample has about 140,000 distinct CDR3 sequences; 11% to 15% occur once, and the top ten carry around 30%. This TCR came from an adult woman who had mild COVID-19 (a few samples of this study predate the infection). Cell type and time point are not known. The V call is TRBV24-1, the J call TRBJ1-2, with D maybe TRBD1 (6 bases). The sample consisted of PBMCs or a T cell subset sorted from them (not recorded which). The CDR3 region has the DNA TGTGCCACCAGTGATTACTTACAGGGCAGTGGCTACACCTTC. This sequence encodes CATSDYLQGSGYTF.